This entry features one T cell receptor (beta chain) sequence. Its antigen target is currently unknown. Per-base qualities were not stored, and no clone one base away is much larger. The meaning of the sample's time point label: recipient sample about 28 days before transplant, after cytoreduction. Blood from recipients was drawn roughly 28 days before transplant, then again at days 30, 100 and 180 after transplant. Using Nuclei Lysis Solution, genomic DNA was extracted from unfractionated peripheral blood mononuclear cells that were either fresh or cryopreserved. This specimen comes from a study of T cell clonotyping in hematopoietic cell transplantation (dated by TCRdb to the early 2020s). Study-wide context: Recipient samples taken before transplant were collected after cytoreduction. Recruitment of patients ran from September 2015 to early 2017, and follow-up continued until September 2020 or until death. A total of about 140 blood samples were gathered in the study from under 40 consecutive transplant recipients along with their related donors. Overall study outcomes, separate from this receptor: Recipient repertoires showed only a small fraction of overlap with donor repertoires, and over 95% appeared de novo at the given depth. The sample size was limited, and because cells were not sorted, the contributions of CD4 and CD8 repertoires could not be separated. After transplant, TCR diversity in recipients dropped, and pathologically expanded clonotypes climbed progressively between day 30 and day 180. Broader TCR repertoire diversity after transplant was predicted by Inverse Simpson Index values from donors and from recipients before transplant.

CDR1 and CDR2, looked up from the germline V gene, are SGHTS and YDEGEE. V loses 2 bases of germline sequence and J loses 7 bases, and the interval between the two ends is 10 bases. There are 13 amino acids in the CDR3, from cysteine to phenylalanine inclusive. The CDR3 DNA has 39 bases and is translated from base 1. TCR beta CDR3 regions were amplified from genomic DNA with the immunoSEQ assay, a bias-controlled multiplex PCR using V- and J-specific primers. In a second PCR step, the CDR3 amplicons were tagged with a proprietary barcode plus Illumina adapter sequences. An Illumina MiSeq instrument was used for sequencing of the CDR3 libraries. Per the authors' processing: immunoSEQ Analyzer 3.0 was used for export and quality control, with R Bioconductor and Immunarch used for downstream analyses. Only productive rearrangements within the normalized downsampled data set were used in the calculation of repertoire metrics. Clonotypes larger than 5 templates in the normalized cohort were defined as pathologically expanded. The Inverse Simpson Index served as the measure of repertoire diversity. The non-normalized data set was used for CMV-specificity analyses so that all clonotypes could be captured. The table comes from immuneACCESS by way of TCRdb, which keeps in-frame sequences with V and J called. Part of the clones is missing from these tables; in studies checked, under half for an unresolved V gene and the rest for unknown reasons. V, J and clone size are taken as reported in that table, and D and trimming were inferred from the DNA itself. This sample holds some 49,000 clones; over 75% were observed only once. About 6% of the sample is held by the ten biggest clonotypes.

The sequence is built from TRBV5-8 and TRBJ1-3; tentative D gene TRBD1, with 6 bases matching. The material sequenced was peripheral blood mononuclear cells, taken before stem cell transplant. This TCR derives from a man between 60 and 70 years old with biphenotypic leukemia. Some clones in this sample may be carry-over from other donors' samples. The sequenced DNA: TGTGCCAGCAGCTTAGGACAGCCTAACACCATATATTTT. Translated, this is CASSLGQPNTIYF.